Below, one TCR beta chain is given with its context. This clone was observed a single time. Its antigen remains unidentified. No base qualities exist here, and no much larger clone lies one base off it. The sample comes from a study of cytomegalovirus exposure and HLA in healthy donors (dated by TCRdb to about 2017). In terms of the full investigation: According to an earlier analysis of 450 to 650 of the donors, about 190 million T cells yielded over 100 million unique TCR beta sequences and roughly 280 Gb of sequence data. An early release that covered 500 to 800 HLA-typed donors contained 300 to 350 gigabases of sequencing data and roughly 84 million unique TCR sequences. Of the 300 to 500 genotyped donors, over 80% were placed in the genetic ancestry cluster associated with self-reported Caucasian donors. The study was designed to test whether signatures of past pathogen exposure could be identified by cataloging public T cell receptors. The study profiled the T cell repertoires of 550 to 700 subjects by immunosequencing and related them to cytomegalovirus serostatus. Besides the first cohort of hundreds of subjects, a separate validation cohort made up of over a hundred different subjects was used. The study combined high-throughput TCR immunosequencing, statistical association of individual TCRs with disease status, and machine learning to predict cytomegalovirus infection status. A later analysis re-analyzed previously published TCR beta repertoires from 550 to 700 donors and added high-resolution HLA genotyping to study TCR occurrence patterns. In the later analysis, no new phenotypic data were used to find candidate immune exposures; instead, reliance was placed on TCR beta sequences and their occurrence across donors. An earlier analysis of approximately 580 of the donors used high-throughput TCR beta sequencing to judge whether each TCR beta V gene segment behaved as functional or pseudogenic. Donor age, sex, ethnicity and CMV serostatus were collected together with the repertoire data. Genome-wide SNP genotypes for about three fifths of the roughly 700 donors were used in a later genetic analysis, which treated that subset as a discovery cohort. All discovery cohort repertoires had been generated on a single sequencing platform. HLA typing covered class I and class II loci at four-digit resolution. The number of donors typed differed by locus, with roughly 620-630 for A, B, C, DRB1 and DQB1, about 500 for DQA1, 600 to 610 for DPA1, and 472 for DPB1. Five DR-DQ haplotypes were handled as single units for association and clustering, since linkage in the cohort was strong. Among 398 genotyped donors of the cohort, an average of about 240,000 unique TCR beta nucleotide sequences were sequenced per donor, around 18% of them non-productive. Results and caveats for the whole study, not just this receptor: In vitro tests confirmed that a few of the cytomegalovirus-associated TCR beta chains recognize cytomegalovirus antigens. In a later analysis, HLA-associated TCR beta chains showed more clonal expansion and lower generation probabilities than non-associated chains that were equally common. A cluster of highly shared sequence variants was judged likely to be a technical artifact of the sequencing pipeline. An earlier analysis of approximately 590 of the donors showed that most TCR beta V segments appeared in productive rearrangements either about 87% or about 30% of the time, which broadly matched IMGT annotations. Linkage disequilibrium might explain the correlated functional status among segregating V segments, but an unknown experimental factor could not be excluded. V-gene and J-gene trimming of TCR beta chains was associated with a missense DCLRE1C variant in a later genetic analysis, and the association was replicated in an independent cohort. According to a later genetic analysis, donors in an Asian-associated ancestry cluster had fewer N-insertions in productive TCRs than the approximately 630-donor mean. In a later analysis, the rate of TCR association differed among HLA loci, with DRB1 alleles having the most associated TCRs and HLA-C alleles having the fewest. Some IMGT-functional V segments, including TRBV6-2 and TRBV6-3, could not be told apart with the 87-base-pair reads, so those segments were excluded. HLA typing was unavailable for some donors at each locus, so association tests used only the typed subset. Across donors, most TCR sequences were observed very rarely, whereas some public TCRs were present in many individuals. At a false discovery rate of 0.05, a later analysis linked 16,951 TCR beta sequences to specific HLA alleles. According to a later analysis, most CMV-associated TCR beta chains appeared to be HLA-restricted, and the HLA associations seemed to be driven largely by CMV exposure. The study listed 150 to 200 TCR beta chains as associated with cytomegalovirus. Several of the top co-occurrence clusters appeared to be linked to parvovirus B19, influenza, CMV and Epstein-Barr virus, according to a later analysis. This cohort had only TCR beta chains sequenced, and the lack of alpha or paired-chain data limited which features could be detected. Presence/absence analyses assumed roughly uniform sequencing depth across donors, an assumption that may not hold. The classifier was reported to diagnose cytomegalovirus status with high specificity and sensitivity in both the original and validation cohorts. A further reported finding was that TCR beta sequences accurately predicted the HLA-A and HLA-B alleles for most subjects in the first cohort. According to the authors, the approach could potentially be generalized to other disease states and immunological phenotypes. Immune exposure information for the cohort was limited to CMV serostatus. Approximately 16 rarely observed V segments, including chromosome 9 orphons, were excluded from the earlier analysis of approximately 600 of the donors because counts were too low. When HLA alleles, especially DR and DQ, strongly co-occurred, TCR associations were difficult to assign to individual alleles.

The cohort consisted of more than 650 healthy bone marrow donors. Cohort members were all nominally healthy when sampled, although unrecorded immune exposures were likely present. The donor was CMV seropositive and belonged to the group of over 250 seropositive cohort members. Every donor gave a peripheral blood sample, and the peripheral blood mononuclear cells from that sample were used for TCR beta sequencing. Genomic DNA was extracted from the blood cell samples with the Qiagen DNeasy Blood Extraction Kit. Trimming removed 3 bases from V and 7 bases from J, leaving 13 bases between the germline ends. For CDR1 and CDR2, the germline V gene lists SGHRS and YFSETQ. The CDR3 numbers 14 residues from cysteine through phenylalanine. The DNA shown is the 42-base CDR3, in frame from base 1. The library was obtained by the immunoSEQ multiplex PCR assay. For the multiplex PCR, a mixture combining 60 forward primers for TCR Vbeta segments and 13 reverse primers for TCR Jbeta segments was used. The CDR3 region of rearranged TCR beta genes was amplified from genomic DNA with a multiplex PCR assay. On the Illumina HiSeq System, the amplified TCR beta libraries were sequenced as 87-base-pair reads. Under the source paper's analysis protocol: A later analysis tallied 75 million to 95 million unique TCR beta chains across the 650 to 750 repertoires, and around 12 million of those chains were shared by two or more donors. A nearest-neighbor algorithm error-corrected the raw reads and collapsed the reads into unique sequences, merging closely related sequences to remove PCR and sequencing errors. To assign V, D and J gene segments, CDR3 sequences were aligned to IMGT reference sequences. Each retained sequence needed at least a six-nucleotide match to both a V gene segment and a J gene segment. Rearrangements were classified as productive when the CDR3 lacked stop codons and remained in frame with V and J, and all other rearrangements were classified as non-productive. Following IMGT convention, CDR3 was defined as the stretch from the second conserved V-encoded cysteine up to the conserved J-encoded phenylalanine. Sequences without an unambiguous match to a single V gene segment were excluded from the earlier analysis of over 500 of the donors. In an earlier analysis of several hundred of the donors, V segments were called functional above 56.7% productive rearrangements and were called segregating when the between-donor standard deviation exceeded 5%. A statistical classification framework was developed to diagnose cytomegalovirus status using the catalog of TCR beta chain sequences. V and J gene assignment, in a later analysis, came from comparing TCR nucleotide sequences with IMGT/GENE-DB human TR gene sequences. A later analysis assigned CDR3 sequences and most-parsimonious VDJ recombination scenarios with the TCRdist pipeline. In a later analysis, every TCR beta chain was defined by the combination of its CDR3 amino acid sequence and its V-gene family, and reads without a unique V-gene family were dropped. As a way to deal with suspected cross-contamination and a sequencing artifact, a later analysis dropped nearly 600 nucleotide sequences that were highly shared and had low generation probability. A later analysis calculated a clonal expansion index for each public chain from normalized within-repertoire ranks of inferred template counts. In a later analysis, generation probabilities were computed using a VDJ recombination model fitted to out-of-frame rearrangements, and the results were checked against IGoR. A later analysis scored TCR-TCR, TCR-HLA and TCR-CMV co-occurrence with hypergeometric tests, applying a repertoire-size bias correction to TCR pairs. False discovery rates were estimated in a later analysis by permuting HLA or CMV assignments 20 times. A later analysis grouped co-occurring TCRs with DBSCAN, adding TCRdist sequence similarity when clustering within HLA-allele-positive subsets. Co-occurrence clustering excluded repertoires with fewer than 30,000 or more than 120,000 public chains, plus five with anomalous nucleotide sharing. TCRdb mirrors the immuneACCESS table, restricted to in-frame sequences. Some clones are absent from its copies; in checked studies, under half trace to an unresolved V gene, and the reason for the others is unknown. The V and J calls and clone size were taken over from that table, and D and trimming were inferred from the DNA. The sample has approximately 170,000 clones on record, 60% to 85% of them singletons. Roughly 7% of the sample lies in the top ten.

Sequencing used PBMCs. The clonotype comes from a woman in her forties in good health and CMV-seropositive. Recombination connected TRBV5-1 to TRBJ2-2; TRBD1 is a weak D gene call, 6 bases matching. The CDR3 protein sequence reads: CASSSNRVSGELFF. Here is the DNA: TGCGCCAGCAGCTCCAACAGGGTTAGCGGGGAGCTGTTTTTT.